This T cell receptor beta chain comes out of a study of CD8 T cells in Susac syndrome. The trim removed 6 bases at V and 7 bases at J, leaving 8 bases unmatched. The CDR3 has 14 residues. Germline V gene sequence: CDR1 SQVTM, CDR2 ANQGSEA. Random hexamers served to reverse transcribe roughly 0.5 to 1 ug RNA. It was immunoSEQ multiplex PCR that amplified TCR beta CDR3 across 54 Vbeta and 13 Jbeta. TCRdb redid the calling of the immunoSEQ multiplex PCR reads with MiXCR, one entry per CDR3 protein. The sample has roughly 180,000 distinct CDR3 sequences, roughly 94% seen once. From blood CD8+ and CD4+ T cells, TCR beta sequences were generated. Healthy donors served as age- and sex-matched controls. Isolation of CD8+ and CD4+ T cells was performed negatively, whereas enrichment of TEMRA cells was done by FACS.

This TCR came from a human donor in good health. What was sequenced was CD4+ T cells from PBMCs. This chain links TRBV29-1 with TRBJ2-1; 11 bases fit TRBD2. CDR3 region: CSVLSGRAGNEQFF. CDR3 sequence (DNA): TGCAGCGTCCTTAGCGGGAGGGCAGGGAATGAGCAGTTCTTC.